Below are 26 T cell receptor beta chains sequenced from a single sample in a study of molecular identifiers for immune sequencing clone quantification. One entry per CDR3 protein results from TCRdb running MiXCR on the PCR reads. The sample has some 650,000 distinct CDR3 sequences, just under 20% seen once. Source material: naive CD8+ T cells from blood, with Jurkat cell RNA spiked in. The subset here: FACS-sorted CD8+CD4-CCR7+CD45RA+ naive T cells. These receptors all stem from a human donor in good health. Some libraries in this study had Jurkat cell RNA spiked in.

There are many counts of this clonotype. The chain links TRBV4-1 to TRBJ2-2, with D perhaps given as TRBD1 or TRBD2 (5 bases each). The V end was cut by 4 bases, the J end by 1 base, with 10 bases between. Germline V lookup: CDR1 MGHRA, CDR2 YSYEKL. The CDR3 has 15 residues. The CDR3 reads CASSREGKNTGELFF. DNA of the CDR3: TGCGCCAGCAGCCGAGAGGGGAAGAACACCGGGGAGCTGTTTTTT.

Details on this clonotype: Mismatch with germline at one junction end may stem from a read error. The V and J genes are TRBV6-6 and TRBJ2-3, with D perhaps given as TRBD1 or TRBD2 (6 bases each). The V gene's germline CDR1 is MNHNY and CDR2 SVGAGI (reference sequence). The CDR3 has 16 residues. In nucleotides, the CDR3 is TGTGCCGGCAGTTACGGTGGGGGGCTTAGCACAGATACGCAGTATTTT. It encodes CAGSYGGGLSTDTQYF.

This clonotype was recorded at least ten times. The chain employs TRBV27 and TRBJ2-3, with D perhaps assigned TRBD1 or TRBD2 (5 bases each). From germline, CDR1 is MNHEY and CDR2 SMNVEV (reference sequence). This CDR3 is built from 15 residues. V was shortened by 4 bases and J by 6 bases, with 17 bases between the two germline ends. CDR3 nucleotide sequence: TGTGCCAGCAGTTACAACCGGGACCCCGCCGATACGCAGTATTTT. Protein: CASSYNRDPADTQYF.

The V and J genes are TRBV7-9 and TRBJ2-2; 7 bases are shared with TRBD2. This CDR3 contains 16 residues. Germline assignment: CDR1 SEHNR and CDR2 FQNEAQ (reference sequence). With V trimmed by 5 bases and J by 5 bases, 11 bases remained unmatched. This chain's CDR3 is CASSPLADPRTGELFF. In nucleotides, the CDR3 is TGTGCCAGCAGCCCGCTAGCGGACCCCAGGACCGGGGAGCTGTTTTTT.

This clonotype was seen many times. The CDR3, as DNA: TGCGCCAGCAGCTTGGAAACCTCCTACGAGCAGTACTTC. Encoded protein: CASSLETSYEQYF. V gene TRBV5-1 combines with J gene TRBJ2-7; D call uncertain. V was clipped by 0 bases and J by 0 bases, with 4 bases between them. Germline-derived CDR1 and CDR2 are SGHRS and YFSETQ. The CDR3 is 13 amino acids.

This clonotype came up a few times. The CDR3 ends on some other residue instead of the conserved phenylalanine or tryptophan, so this is likely a read error. In DNA form, the CDR3 reads TGTGCCAGCCGTTGGGGGGTGGGCTACGAGCAGTACTCC. As protein: CASRWGVGYEQYS. This chain joins TRBV27 and TRBJ2-7, with D tentatively TRBD2 (6 bases). This CDR3 region has 13 residues. V was pared by 8 bases and J by 3 bases, with 14 bases between. Per the germline V gene, CDR1 is MNHEY and CDR2 is SMNVEV (reference sequence).

The sample holds a few counts of this clonotype. This rearrangement joins TRBV4-2 to TRBJ2-5, with 9 positions matching TRBD2. The CDR3 has 15 amino acids. The germline V gene encodes CDR1 LGHNA and CDR2 YNFKEQ. The trim removed 4 bases at V and 0 bases at J, leaving 3 bases unmatched. CDR3 protein: CASSRSSGNQETQYF. For the CDR3, the DNA is TGTGCCAGCAGCCGCTCTAGCGGGAACCAAGAGACCCAGTACTTC.

This clonotype has at least ten counts. The rearrangement uses TRBV30 and TRBJ1-6; D gene uncertain. This CDR3 has 14 amino acids. The germline V and J ends were trimmed by 5 bases and 7 bases, with 15 bases remaining between them. Germline V gives CDR1 GTSNPN, CDR2 SVGIG (reference sequence). The CDR3 coding sequence is TGTGCCTGGTTTCCGGGAGCCAAAAATTCACCCCTCCACTTT. Amino acid sequence: CAWFPGAKNSPLHF.

As concerns this clonotype: One base away lies a much larger clone, so this may be a sequencing read error. The chain links TRBV27 to TRBJ2-1, with TRBD1 matching 7 bases. Germline V gene data show CDR1 as MNHEY and CDR2 as SMNVEV (reference sequence). CDR3 length equals 13 residues. CDR3 loop: CASSLSGGYEQSF. The DNA of the CDR3 is TGTGCCAGCAGTTTATCAGGGGGCTATGAGCAGTCCTTC.

CDR3 sequence reads: CASSQGFRAGSFYEQYF. Here the CDR3 DNA reads TGTGCCAGCAGCCAAGGTTTTAGGGCCGGTAGCTTCTACGAGCAGTACTTC. The chain employs TRBV3-1 and TRBJ2-7; D is uncertain. The ends were cut back, 1 base at V and 3 bases at J, with 19 bases in the middle. Germline V gene sequence: CDR1 LGHDT, CDR2 YNNKEL (reference sequence). CDR3 length: 17 amino acids.

Remarks on this clonotype: A much larger clonotype is one base distant, so this may be a read error. The chain links TRBV18 to TRBJ1-1; D remains ambiguous. Germline CDR1 and CDR2: KGHSH and LQKENI. CDR3 size: 14 residues. Trimming cost V 0 bases and J 4 bases, with 9 bases left between them. CDR3 nucleotide sequence: TGTGCCAGCTCACCACCGGGAGTTGGCACTGAAGCTTTCTTT. Translated: CASSPPGVGTEAFF.

The chain joins TRBV30 to TRBJ2-1; D perhaps matches TRBD2 (6 bases). The CDR3 covers 14 residues. Germline values: CDR1 GTSNPN, CDR2 SVGIG (reference sequence). V lost 0 bases and J lost 12, with 18 bases in between. The CDR3 reads CAWSVLKGYGGQFF. For the CDR3, the DNA is TGTGCCTGGAGTGTCCTAAAGGGGTACGGGGGGCAGTTCTTC.

The table lists this clonotype with many counts. V gene TRBV7-9 combines with J gene TRBJ1-1; 7 bases line up with TRBD1. Looked up from germline, CDR1 is SEHNR and CDR2 is FQNEAQ (reference sequence). V dropped 4 bases and J dropped 4; count of bases not matched to a gene: 9. CDR3 size: 15 residues. CDR3 region: CASSSRGRSFTEAFF. CDR3 in DNA: TGTGCCAGCAGCTCGAGGGGGCGTTCGTTCACTGAAGCTTTCTTT.

The sample holds many counts of this clonotype. CDR3 protein: CASSFPGNTEAFF. CDR3 bases: TGTGCCAGCAGTTTCCCGGGGAACACTGAAGCTTTCTTT. V gene TRBV14 combines with J gene TRBJ1-1; D is unresolved. V dropped 6 bases and J dropped 1 base, with 9 bases sitting between them. This CDR3 has 13 amino acids. The germline V gene encodes CDR1 SGHDN and CDR2 FVKESK. The full variable domain, completed using reference TRBV14 and TRBJ1-1, is EAGVTQFPSHSVIEKGQTVTLRCDPISGHDNLYWYRRVMGKEIKFLLHFVKESKQDESGMPNNRFLAERTGGTYSTLKVQPAELEDSGVYFCASSFPGNTEAFFGQGTRLTVV.

This chain links TRBV9 with TRBJ2-7; no definite D call. The CDR3 runs to 12 residues. CDR1 SGDLS and CDR2 YYNGEE come from the germline V gene. V was cut by 3 bases and J by 6 bases, with 10 bases left in between. The CDR3 DNA is TGTGCCAGCAGCGCGACACAGAGCGAGCAGTACTTC. It is translated as CASSATQSEQYF. Looking up the rest from reference TRBV9 and TRBJ2-7 gives the full variable domain: DSGVTQTPKHLITATGQRVTLRCSPRSGDLSVYWYQQSLDQGLQFLIQYYNGEERAKGNILERFSAQQFPDLHSELNLSSLELGDSALYFCASSATQSEQYFGPGTRLTVT.

The rearrangement joins TRBV12-3 or TRBV12-4 to TRBJ2-7, with D uncertain. The CDR3 loop spans 13 amino acids. Deletions cut 3 bases from V and 2 bases from J, with 8 bases between. The CDR3 DNA reads TGTGCCAGCAGTTTTGCGGAAACCTACGAGCAGTACTTC. Translating it yields CASSFAETYEQYF.

In this sample, this clonotype turned up a few times. The chain employs TRBV12-3 or TRBV12-4 and TRBJ1-5; the D is unclear. The CDR3 loop spans 16 amino acids. Trimming removed 5 bases at V and 0 bases at J, with 14 bases between. This CDR3 is CASSPGPKDSNQPQHF. CDR3 sequence (DNA): TGTGCCAGCAGTCCCGGGCCAAAGGATAGCAATCAGCCCCAGCATTTT.

For this clonotype: The junction departs from germline at one end; a sequencing error may be responsible. V gene TRBV29-1 combines with J gene TRBJ1-2, with TRBD1 identical over 7 bases. This CDR3 spans 15 amino acids. Germline CDR1 is SQVTM and CDR2 is ANQGSEA. The DNA for the CDR3 is TGCAGCGTAGCGTCGACAGGGTTATATAACCATGGCTACACCTTC. This encodes CSVASTGLYNHGYTF.

The chain couples TRBV4-1 to TRBJ2-5; unclear D gene. CDR1 is MGHRA and CDR2 is YSYEKL in the germline V gene. The CDR3 is 15 amino acids. V was pared by 1 base and J by 4 bases, with 13 bases between. The CDR3 DNA reads TGCGCCAGCAGCCAAGTGTCCGGGTTTCGAGAGACCCAGTACTTC. This gives the protein CASSQVSGFRETQYF.

Regarding this clonotype: A much more abundant neighbour one base away suggests this may be a read error. The genes are TRBV5-1 and TRBJ2-7; D is possibly TRBD1 (5 bases). This CDR3 spans 14 amino acids. Germline V gives CDR1 SGHRS, CDR2 YFSETQ. In nucleotides, the CDR3 is TGCGCCAGCAGCTTCGAGACAGAGATCTACGAGCAGTGCTTC. Translating it yields CASSFETEIYEQCF.

This clonotype was detected ten times or more. This chain uses TRBV5-1 with TRBJ2-2; no definite D call. The V end lost 0 bases, the J end lost 5 bases, and 8 bases lay between the germline ends. Germline assignment: CDR1 SGHRS and CDR2 YFSETQ. The CDR3 covers 14 residues. The CDR3 sequence is CASSLGHQTGELFF. The DNA of the CDR3 is TGCGCCAGCAGCTTGGGACATCAGACCGGGGAGCTGTTTTTT.

Ten or more counts support this clonotype. This sequence joins TRBV4-3 and TRBJ2-7; D may be TRBD1 (5 bases). The germline gives CDR1 LGHNA, CDR2 YSLEER. Trimming removed 0 bases at V and 2 bases at J, with 11 bases between. CDR3 size: 15 residues. The CDR3 reads CASSQDRRTTYEQYF. In DNA, the CDR3 is TGCGCCAGCAGCCAAGACAGAAGGACAACCTACGAGCAGTACTTC.

This clonotype was counted at least ten times. This chain connects TRBV20-1 to TRBJ2-1; 11 bases match TRBD2. The ends lost 3 bases at V and 1 base at J; junction bases unmatched: 8. Germline CDR1 is DFQATT and CDR2 is SNEGSKA (reference sequence). The CDR3 covers 17 residues. CDR3 protein: CSASIAGGHPSYNEQFF. CDR3 in DNA: TGCAGTGCTAGCATAGCGGGAGGGCACCCATCCTACAATGAGCAGTTCTTC.

This clonotype was recorded once. This sequence may be a read error, since a much larger clone differs from it by one base. This rearrangement joins TRBV27 to TRBJ2-2, with 7 positions matching TRBD1. The trim removed 5 bases at V and 3 bases at J, leaving 9 bases unmatched. Per the germline V gene, CDR1 is MNHEY and CDR2 is SMNVEV (reference sequence). The CDR3 runs to 16 residues. CDR3 region: CASSPDGTADTGELFF. The DNA of the CDR3 is TGTGCCAGCAGTCCCGACGGGACAGCGGACACCGGGGAGCTGTTTTTT.

This clonotype was seen a handful of times. This rearrangement joins TRBV24-1 to TRBJ1-2; D unclear. The V gene's germline CDR1 is KGHDR and CDR2 SFDVKD. V gave up 4 bases and J gave up 5 bases, with 10 bases separating them. The CDR3 has 13 residues. The CDR3 sequence: CATSEGRSYGYTF. In DNA form, the CDR3 reads TGTGCCACCAGTGAGGGCAGGAGTTATGGCTACACCTTC.

As to this clonotype: With a much larger clone just one base away, this may be a read error. The CDR3 end shows no conserved phenylalanine or tryptophan, and so a read error is likely. The chain is built from TRBV6-6 and TRBJ1-2; no clear D gene. Per germline, CDR1 MNHNY and CDR2 SVGAGI (reference sequence). V lost 6 bases and J 4 bases, leaving 3 bases between the germline ends. The CDR3 covers 10 residues. The CDR3 DNA sequence: TGTGCCAGCAGAACCTATGGCTACACCCTC. Protein sequence: CASRTYGYTL.